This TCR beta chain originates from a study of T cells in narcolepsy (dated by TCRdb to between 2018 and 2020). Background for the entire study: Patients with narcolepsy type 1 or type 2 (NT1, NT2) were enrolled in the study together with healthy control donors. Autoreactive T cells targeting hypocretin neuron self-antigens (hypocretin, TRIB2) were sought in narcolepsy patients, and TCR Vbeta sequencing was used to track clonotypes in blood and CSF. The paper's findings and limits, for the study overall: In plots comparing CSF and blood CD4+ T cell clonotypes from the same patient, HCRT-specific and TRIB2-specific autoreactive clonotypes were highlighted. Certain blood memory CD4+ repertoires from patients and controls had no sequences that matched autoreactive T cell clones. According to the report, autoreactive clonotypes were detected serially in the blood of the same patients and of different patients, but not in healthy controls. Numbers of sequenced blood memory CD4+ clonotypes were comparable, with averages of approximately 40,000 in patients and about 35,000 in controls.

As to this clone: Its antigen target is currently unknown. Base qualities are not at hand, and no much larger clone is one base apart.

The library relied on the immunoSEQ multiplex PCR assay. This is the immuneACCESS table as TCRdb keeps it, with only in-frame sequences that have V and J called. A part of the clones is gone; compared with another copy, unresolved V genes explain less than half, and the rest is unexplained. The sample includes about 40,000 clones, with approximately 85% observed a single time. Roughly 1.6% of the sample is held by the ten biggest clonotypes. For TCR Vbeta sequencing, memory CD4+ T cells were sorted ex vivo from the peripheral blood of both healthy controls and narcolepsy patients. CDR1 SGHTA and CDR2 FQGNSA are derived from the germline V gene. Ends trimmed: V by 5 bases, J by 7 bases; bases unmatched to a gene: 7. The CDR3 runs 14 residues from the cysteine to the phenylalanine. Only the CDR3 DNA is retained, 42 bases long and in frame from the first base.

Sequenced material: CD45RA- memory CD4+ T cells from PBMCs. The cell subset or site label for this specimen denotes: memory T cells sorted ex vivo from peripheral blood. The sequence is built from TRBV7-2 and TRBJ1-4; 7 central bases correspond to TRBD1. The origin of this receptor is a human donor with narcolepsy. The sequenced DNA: TGTGCCAGCAGCCTTCGACAGGGTGGTGAAAAACTGTTTTTT. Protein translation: CASSLRQGGEKLFF.